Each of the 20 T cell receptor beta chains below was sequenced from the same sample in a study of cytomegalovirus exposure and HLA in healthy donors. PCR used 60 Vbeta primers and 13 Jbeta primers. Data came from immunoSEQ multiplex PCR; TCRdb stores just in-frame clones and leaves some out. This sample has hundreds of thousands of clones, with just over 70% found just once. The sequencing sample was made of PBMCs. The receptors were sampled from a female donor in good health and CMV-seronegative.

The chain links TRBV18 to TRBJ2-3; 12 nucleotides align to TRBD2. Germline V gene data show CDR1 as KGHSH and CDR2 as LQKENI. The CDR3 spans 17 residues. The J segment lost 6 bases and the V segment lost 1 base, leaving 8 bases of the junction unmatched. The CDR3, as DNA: TGTGCCAGCTCACCACGAGATAGACTAGCGGGAGCTGATACGCAGTATTTT. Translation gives CASSPRDRLAGADTQYF.

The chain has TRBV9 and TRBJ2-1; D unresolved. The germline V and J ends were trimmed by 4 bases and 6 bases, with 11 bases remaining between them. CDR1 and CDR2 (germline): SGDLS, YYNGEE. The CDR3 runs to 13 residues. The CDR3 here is CASSPTPINEQFF. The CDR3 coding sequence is TGTGCCAGCAGCCCTACCCCAATCAATGAGCAGTTCTTC.

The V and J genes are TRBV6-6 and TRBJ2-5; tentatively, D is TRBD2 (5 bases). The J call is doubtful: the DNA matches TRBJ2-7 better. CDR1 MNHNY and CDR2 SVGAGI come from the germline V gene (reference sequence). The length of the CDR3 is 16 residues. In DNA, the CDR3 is TGTGCCAGCAGTTACGGCAAGGGAGCCCCGACCTACGAGCAGTACTTC. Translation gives CASSYGKGAPTYEQYF.

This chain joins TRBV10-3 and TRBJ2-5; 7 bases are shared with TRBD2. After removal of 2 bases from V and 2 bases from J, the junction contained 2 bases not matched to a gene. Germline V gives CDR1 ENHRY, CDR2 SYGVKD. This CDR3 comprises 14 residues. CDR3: CAISEGGRQETQYF. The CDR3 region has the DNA TGTGCCATCAGTGAGGGCGGGAGACAAGAGACCCAGTACTTC.

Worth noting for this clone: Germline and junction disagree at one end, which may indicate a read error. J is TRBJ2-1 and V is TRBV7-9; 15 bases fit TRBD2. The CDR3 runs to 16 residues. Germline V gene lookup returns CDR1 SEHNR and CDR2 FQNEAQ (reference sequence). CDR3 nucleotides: TGTTCCAGCAGCAGCCTGGGACTAGCGGGAGGCAATGAGCAGTTCTTC. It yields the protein CSSSSLGLAGGNEQFF. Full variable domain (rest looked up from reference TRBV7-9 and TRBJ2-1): DTGVSQNPRHKITKRGQNVTFRCDPISEHNRLYWYRQTLGQGPEFLTYFQNEAQLEKSRLLSDRFSAERPKGSFSTLEIQRTEQGDSAMYLCSSSSLGLAGGNEQFFGPGTRLTVL.

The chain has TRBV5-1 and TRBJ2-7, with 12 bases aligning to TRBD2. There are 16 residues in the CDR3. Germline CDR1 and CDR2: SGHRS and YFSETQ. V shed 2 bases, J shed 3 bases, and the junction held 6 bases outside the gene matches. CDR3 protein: CASSFPSTSGSYEQYF. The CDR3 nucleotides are TGCGCCAGCAGCTTCCCTTCGACTAGCGGGAGCTACGAGCAGTACTTC.

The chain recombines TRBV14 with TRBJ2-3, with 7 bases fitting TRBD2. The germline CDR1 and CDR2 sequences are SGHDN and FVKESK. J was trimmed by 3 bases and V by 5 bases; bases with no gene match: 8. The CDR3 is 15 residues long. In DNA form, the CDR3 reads TGTGCCAGCAGCTGGAGCGGGGACGGGACAGATACGCAGTATTTT. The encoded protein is CASSWSGDGTDTQYF.

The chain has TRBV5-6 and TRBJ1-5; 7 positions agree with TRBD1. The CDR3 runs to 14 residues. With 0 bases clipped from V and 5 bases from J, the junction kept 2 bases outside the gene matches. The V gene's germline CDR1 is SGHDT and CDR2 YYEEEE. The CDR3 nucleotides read TGTGCCAGCAGCTTGGGACAGGGCTATCAGCCCCAGCATTTT. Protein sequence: CASSLGQGYQPQHF. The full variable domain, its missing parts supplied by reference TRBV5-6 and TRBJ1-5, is DAGVTQSPTHLIKTRGQQVTLRCSPKSGHDTVSWYQQALGQGPQFIFQYYEEEERQRGNFPDRFSGHQFPNYSSELNVNALLLGDSALYLCASSLGQGYQPQHFGDGTRLSIL.

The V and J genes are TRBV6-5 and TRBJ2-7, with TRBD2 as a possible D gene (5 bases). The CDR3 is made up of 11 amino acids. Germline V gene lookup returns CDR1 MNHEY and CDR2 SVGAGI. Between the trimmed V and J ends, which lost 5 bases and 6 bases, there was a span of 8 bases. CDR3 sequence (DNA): TGTGCCAGCAGTCCCGGAGGCGAGCAGTACTTC. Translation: CASSPGGEQYF.

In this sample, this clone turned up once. DNA for the CDR3: TGTGCCAGCAGCCCACCTAGCGGGGGTCCCTACGAGCAGTACTTC. This translates into CASSPPSGGPYEQYF. The rearrangement links TRBV5-4 to TRBJ2-7; 10 bases agree with TRBD2. The CDR3 has 15 residues. The germline CDR1 and CDR2 sequences are SGHNT and YYREEE (reference sequence). V trimming: 4 bases; J trimming: 2 bases; junction bases outside the gene matches: 6. Based on the CDR3 plus reference TRBV5-4 and TRBJ2-7, the full variable domain is ETGVTQSPTHLIKTRGQQVTLRCSSQSGHNTVSWYQQALGQGPQFIFQYYREEENGRGNFPPRFSGLQFPNYSSELNVNALELDDSALYLCASSPPSGGPYEQYFGPGTRLTVT.

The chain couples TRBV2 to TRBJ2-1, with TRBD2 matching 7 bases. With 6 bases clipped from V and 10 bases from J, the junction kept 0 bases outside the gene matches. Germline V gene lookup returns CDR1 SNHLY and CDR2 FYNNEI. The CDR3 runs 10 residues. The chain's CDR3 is CASRGGEQFF. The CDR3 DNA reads TGTGCCAGCAGGGGGGGGGAGCAGTTCTTC.

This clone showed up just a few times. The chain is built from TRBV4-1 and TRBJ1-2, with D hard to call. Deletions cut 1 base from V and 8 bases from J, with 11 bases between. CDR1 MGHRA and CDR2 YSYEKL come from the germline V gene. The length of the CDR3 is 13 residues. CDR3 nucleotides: TGCGCCAGCAGCCAAGTAAAGCATAACGGCTACACCTTC. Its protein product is CASSQVKHNGYTF.

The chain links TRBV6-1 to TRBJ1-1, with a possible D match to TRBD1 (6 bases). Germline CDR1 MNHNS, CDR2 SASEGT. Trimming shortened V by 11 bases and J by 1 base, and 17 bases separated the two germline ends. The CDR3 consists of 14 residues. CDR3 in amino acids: CADTPVGQNTEAFF. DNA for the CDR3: TGTGCCGATACCCCGGTGGGACAGAACACTGAAGCTTTCTTT.

The DNA of the CDR3 is TGTGCCAGCCGCCCTTTCTCCGGGACAGGTACCATCTATGGCTACACCTTC. Translating gives CASRPFSGTGTIYGYTF. The chain is built from TRBV28 and TRBJ1-2, with 8 bases lining up with TRBD1. Germline V gene lookup returns CDR1 MDHEN and CDR2 SYDVKM. The CDR3 loop spans 17 amino acids. J was trimmed by 4 bases and V by 8 bases; bases with no gene match: 18.

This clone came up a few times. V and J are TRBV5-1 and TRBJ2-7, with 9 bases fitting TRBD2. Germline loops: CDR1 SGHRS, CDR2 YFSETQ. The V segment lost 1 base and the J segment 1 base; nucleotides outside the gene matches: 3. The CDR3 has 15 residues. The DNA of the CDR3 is TGCGCCAGCAGCTTGACTAGCGGGCCTTCCTACGAGCAGTACTTC. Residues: CASSLTSGPSYEQYF.

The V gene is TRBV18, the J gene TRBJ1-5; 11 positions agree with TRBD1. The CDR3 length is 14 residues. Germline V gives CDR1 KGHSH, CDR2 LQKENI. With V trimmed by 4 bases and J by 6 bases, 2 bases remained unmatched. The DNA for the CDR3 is TGTGCCAGCTCACTGGGACAGGGGGTTCAGCCCCAGCATTTT. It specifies CASSLGQGVQPQHF.

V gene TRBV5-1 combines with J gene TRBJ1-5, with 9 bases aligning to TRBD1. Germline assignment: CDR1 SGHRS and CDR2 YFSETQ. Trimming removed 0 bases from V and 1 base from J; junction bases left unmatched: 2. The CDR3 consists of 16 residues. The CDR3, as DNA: TGCGCCAGCAGCTTGGGGGACAGGGCGAGCAATCAGCCCCAGCATTTT. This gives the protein CASSLGDRASNQPQHF.

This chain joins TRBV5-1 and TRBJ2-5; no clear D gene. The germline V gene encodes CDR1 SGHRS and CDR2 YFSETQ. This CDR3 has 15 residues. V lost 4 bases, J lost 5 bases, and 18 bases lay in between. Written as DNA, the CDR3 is TGCGCCAGCAGCCCTACTAATTCCAAGGCGGAGACCCAGTACTTC. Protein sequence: CASSPTNSKAETQYF.

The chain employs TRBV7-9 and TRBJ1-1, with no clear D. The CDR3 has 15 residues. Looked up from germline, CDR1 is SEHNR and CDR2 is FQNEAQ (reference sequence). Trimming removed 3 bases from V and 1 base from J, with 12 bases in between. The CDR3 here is CASSFQLNSNTEAFF. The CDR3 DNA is TGTGCCAGCAGCTTTCAATTAAACTCGAACACTGAAGCTTTCTTT.

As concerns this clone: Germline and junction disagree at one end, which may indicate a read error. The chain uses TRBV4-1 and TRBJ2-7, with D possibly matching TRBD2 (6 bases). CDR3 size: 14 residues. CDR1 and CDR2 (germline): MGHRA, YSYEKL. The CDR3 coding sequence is TGCGCCAGCAGCCAAGAACCGGGAGTAAAAGAGCAGCACTTC. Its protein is CASSQEPGVKEQHF.